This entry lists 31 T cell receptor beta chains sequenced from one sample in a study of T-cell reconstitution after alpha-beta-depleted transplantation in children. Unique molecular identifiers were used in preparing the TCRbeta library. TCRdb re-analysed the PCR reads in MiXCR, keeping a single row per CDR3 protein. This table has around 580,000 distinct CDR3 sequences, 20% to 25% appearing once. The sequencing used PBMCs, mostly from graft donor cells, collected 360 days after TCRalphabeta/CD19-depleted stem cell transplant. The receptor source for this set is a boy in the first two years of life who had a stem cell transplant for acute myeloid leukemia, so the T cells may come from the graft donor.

CDR3 sequence (DNA): TGTGCCAGCAGTTTCCCCGAACCGGCGGGCTACACCTTC. This encodes CASSFPEPAGYTF. The gene calls are TRBV28 and TRBJ1-2, with unresolved D. Trimming cost V 3 bases and J 8 bases, with 13 bases left between them. This CDR3 region has 13 residues. Germline V gives CDR1 MDHEN, CDR2 SYDVKM.

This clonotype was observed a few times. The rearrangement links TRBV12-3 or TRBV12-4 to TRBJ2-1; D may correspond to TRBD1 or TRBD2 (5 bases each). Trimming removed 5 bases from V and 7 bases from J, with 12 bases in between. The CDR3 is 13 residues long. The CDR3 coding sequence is TGTGCCAGCAGTCACCAATGGGGGAATGAGCAGTTCTTC. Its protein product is CASSHQWGNEQFF.

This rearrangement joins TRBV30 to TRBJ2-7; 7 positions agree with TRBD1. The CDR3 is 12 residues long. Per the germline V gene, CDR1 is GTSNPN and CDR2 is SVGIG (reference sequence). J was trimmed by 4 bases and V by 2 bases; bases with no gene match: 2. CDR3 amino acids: CAWSSGGYEQYF. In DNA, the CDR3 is TGTGCCTGGAGTTCAGGGGGATACGAGCAGTACTTC. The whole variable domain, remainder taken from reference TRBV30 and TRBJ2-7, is SQTIHQWPATLVQPVGSPLSLECTVEGTSNPNLYWYRQAAGRGLQLLFYSVGIGQISSEVPQNLSASRPQDRQFILSSKKLLLSDSGFYLCAWSSGGYEQYFGPGTRLTVT.

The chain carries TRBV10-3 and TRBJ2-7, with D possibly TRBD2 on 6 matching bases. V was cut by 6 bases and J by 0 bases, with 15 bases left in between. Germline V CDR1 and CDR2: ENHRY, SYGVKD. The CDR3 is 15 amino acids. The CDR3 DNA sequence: TGTGCCATCAGCGGAAGACGGGGGAACTCCTACGAGCAGTACTTC. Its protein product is CAISGRRGNSYEQYF.

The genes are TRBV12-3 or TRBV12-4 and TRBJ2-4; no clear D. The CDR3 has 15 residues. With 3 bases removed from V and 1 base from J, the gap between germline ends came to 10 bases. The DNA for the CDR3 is TGTGCCAGCAGTTTGGGGAATTTGGCCAAAAACATTCAGTACTTC. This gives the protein CASSLGNLAKNIQYF.

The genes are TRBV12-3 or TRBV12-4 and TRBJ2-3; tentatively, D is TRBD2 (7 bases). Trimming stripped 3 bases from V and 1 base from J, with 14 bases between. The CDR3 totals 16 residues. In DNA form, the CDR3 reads TGTGCCAGCAGTTTCAGCGCGGGGGCCCGCACAGATACGCAGTATTTT. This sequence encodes CASSFSAGARTDTQYF.

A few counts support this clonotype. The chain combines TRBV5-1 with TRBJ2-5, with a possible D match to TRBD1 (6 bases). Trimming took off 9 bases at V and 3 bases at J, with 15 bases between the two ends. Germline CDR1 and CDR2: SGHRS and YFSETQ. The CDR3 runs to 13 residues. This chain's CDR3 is CANPLNREETQYF. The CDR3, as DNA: TGCGCCAACCCCCTTAACAGGGAAGAGACCCAGTACTTC.

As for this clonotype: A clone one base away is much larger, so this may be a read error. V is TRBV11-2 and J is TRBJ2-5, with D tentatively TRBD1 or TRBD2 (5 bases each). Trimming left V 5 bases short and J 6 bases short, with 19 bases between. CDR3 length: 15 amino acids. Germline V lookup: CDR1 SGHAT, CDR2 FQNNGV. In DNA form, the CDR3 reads TGTGCCAGCAGCCCTAGCCCAGGGCGAAAAAAGACCCAGTACTTC. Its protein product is CASSPSPGRKKTQYF.

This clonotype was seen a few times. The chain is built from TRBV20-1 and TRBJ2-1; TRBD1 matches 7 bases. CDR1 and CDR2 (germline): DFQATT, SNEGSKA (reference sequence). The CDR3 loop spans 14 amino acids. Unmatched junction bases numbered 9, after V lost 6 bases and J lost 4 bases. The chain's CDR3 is CSATGTASYNEQFF. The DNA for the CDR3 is TGCAGTGCGACCGGGACAGCCTCGTACAATGAGCAGTTCTTC.

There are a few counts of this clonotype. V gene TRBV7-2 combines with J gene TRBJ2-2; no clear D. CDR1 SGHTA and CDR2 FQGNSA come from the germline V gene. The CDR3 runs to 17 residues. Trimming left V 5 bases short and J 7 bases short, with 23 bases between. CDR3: CASSLQYRPTLGGELFF. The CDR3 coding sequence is TGTGCCAGCAGCCTACAGTACCGTCCCACCTTAGGCGGGGAGCTGTTTTTT.

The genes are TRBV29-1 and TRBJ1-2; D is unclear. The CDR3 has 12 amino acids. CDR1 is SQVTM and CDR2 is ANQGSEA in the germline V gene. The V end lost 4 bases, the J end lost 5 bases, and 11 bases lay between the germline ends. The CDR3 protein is CSVGDPIYGYTF. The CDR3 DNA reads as TGCAGCGTTGGGGATCCGATATATGGCTACACCTTC.

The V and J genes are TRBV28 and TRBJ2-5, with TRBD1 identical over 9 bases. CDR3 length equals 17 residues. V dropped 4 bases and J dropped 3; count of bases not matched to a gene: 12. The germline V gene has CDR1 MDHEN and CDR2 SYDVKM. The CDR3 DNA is TGTGCCAGCAGTTCCGGCTGGGGACAGGGCGTGAAAGAGACCCAGTACTTC. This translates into CASSSGWGQGVKETQYF.

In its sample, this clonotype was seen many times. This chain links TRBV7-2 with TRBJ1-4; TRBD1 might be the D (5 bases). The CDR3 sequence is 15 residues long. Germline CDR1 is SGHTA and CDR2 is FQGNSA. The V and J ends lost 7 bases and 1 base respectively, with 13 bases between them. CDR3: CASTSPGGTNEKLFF. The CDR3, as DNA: TGTGCCAGCACCTCCCCGGGGGGAACTAATGAAAAACTGTTTTTT.

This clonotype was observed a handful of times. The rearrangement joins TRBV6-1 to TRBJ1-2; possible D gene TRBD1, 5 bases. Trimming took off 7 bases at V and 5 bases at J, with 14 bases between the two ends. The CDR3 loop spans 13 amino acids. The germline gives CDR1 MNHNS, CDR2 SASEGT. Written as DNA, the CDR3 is TGTGCCAGCACCAACGGGGGGAGGTATGGCTACACCTTC. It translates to CASTNGGRYGYTF.

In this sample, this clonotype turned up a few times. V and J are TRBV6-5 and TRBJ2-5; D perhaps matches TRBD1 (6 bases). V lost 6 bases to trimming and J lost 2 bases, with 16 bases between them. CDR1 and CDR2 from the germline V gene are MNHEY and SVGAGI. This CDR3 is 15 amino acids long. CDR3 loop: CASSWNHGQQETQYF. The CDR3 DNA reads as TGTGCCAGCAGCTGGAACCACGGACAGCAAGAGACCCAGTACTTC.

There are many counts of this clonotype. CDR3 residues: CASSLAGPRNTGELFF. In DNA, the CDR3 is TGCGCCAGCAGCTTGGCGGGACCGCGGAACACCGGGGAGCTGTTTTTT. V is TRBV5-1 and J is TRBJ2-2, with D possibly called TRBD1 or TRBD2 (5 bases each). CDR3 length: 16 residues. CDR1 and CDR2 (germline): SGHRS, YFSETQ. Trimming removed 0 bases from V and 1 base from J, with 10 bases in between. Combining the CDR3 with reference TRBV5-1 and TRBJ2-2 gives the whole variable domain KAGVTQTPRYLIKTRGQQVTLSCSPISGHRSVSWYQQTPGQGLQFLFEYFSETQRNKGNFPGRFSGRQFSNSRSEMNVSTLELGDSALYLCASSLAGPRNTGELFFGEGSRLTVL.

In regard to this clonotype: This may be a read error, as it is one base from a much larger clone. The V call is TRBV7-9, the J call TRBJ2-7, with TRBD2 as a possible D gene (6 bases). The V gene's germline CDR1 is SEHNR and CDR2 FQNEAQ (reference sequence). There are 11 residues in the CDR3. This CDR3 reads CASSSGDERYV. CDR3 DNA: TGTGCCAGCAGCTCGGGGGACGAGCGGTACGTC.

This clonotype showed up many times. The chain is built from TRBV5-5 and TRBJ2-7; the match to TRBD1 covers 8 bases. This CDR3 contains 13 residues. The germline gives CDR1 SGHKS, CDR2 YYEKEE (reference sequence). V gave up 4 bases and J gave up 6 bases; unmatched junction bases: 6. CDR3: CASSHGTGSEQYV. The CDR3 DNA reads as TGTGCCAGCAGCCACGGGACAGGTAGCGAGCAGTACGTC.

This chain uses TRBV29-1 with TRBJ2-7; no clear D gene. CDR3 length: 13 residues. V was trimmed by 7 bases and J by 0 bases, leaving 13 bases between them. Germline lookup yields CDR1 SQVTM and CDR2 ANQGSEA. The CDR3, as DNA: TGCAGCGCCTGGGATAGATCCTCCTACGAGCAGTACTTC. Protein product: CSAWDRSSYEQYF.

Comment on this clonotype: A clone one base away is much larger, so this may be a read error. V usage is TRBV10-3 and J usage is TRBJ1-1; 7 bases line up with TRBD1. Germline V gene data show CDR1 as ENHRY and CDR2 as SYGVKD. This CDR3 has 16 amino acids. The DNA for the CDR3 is TGTACCATCAGTGGGACAGTCTTATATCTTAACACTGAAGCTTTCTTT. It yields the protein CTISGTVLYLNTEAFF.

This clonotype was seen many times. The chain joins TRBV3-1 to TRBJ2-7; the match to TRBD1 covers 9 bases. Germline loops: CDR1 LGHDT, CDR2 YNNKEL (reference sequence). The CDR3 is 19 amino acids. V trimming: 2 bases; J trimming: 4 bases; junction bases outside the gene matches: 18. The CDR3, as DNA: TGTGCCAGCAGCCAAAGGTACCCCTACGAACGGGACAGGGTGTACGAGCAGTACTTC. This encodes CASSQRYPYERDRVYEQYF.

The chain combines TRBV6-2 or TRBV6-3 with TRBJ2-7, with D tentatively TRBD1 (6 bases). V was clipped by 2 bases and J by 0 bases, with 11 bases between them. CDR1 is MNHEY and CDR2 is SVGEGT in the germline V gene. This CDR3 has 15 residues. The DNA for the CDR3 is TGTGCCAGCAGTTACGAGGACAGCTACTCCTACGAGCAGTACGTC. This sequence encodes CASSYEDSYSYEQYV.

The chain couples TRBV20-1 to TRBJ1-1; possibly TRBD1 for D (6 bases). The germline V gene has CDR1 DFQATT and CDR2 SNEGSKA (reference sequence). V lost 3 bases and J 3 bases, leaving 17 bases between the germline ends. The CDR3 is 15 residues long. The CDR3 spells CSASPRGDRYTEAFF. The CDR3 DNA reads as TGCAGTGCTAGCCCGAGGGGGGATCGGTACACTGAAGCTTTCTTT.

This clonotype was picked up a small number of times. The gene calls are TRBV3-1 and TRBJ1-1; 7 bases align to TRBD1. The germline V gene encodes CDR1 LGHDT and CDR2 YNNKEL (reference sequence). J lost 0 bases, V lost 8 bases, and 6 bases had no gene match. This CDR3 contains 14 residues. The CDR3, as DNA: TGTGCCAGCCGGGGACAGCTCATGAACACTGAAGCTTTCTTT. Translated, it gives CASRGQLMNTEAFF. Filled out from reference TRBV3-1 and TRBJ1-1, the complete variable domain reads DTAVSQTPKYLVTQMGNDKSIKCEQNLGHDTMYWYKQDSKKFLKIMFSYNNKELIINETVPNRFSPKSPDKAHLNLHINSLELGDSAVYFCASRGQLMNTEAFFGQGTRLTVV.

CDR3 amino acids: CASSYYRSGNTIYF. The CDR3 nucleotides are TGTGCCAGCAGTTATTACCGCTCTGGAAACACCATATATTTT. The gene calls are TRBV7-2 and TRBJ1-3; no clear D. The CDR3 is made up of 14 amino acids. V was clipped by 6 bases and J by 0 bases, with 9 bases between them. Germline V gene lookup returns CDR1 SGHTA and CDR2 FQGNSA. The whole variable domain, filled in from reference TRBV7-2 and TRBJ1-3, reads GAGVSQSPSNKVTEKGKDVELRCDPISGHTALYWYRQSLGQGLEFLIYFQGNSAPDKSGLPSDRFSAERTGGSVSTLTIQRTQQEDSAVYLCASSYYRSGNTIYFGEGSWLTVV.

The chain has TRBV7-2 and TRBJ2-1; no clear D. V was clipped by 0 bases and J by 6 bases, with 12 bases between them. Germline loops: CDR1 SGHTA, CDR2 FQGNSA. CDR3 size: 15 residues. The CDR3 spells CASSLAVLALNEQFF. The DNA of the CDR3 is TGTGCCAGCAGCTTAGCGGTATTAGCCCTCAATGAGCAGTTCTTC.

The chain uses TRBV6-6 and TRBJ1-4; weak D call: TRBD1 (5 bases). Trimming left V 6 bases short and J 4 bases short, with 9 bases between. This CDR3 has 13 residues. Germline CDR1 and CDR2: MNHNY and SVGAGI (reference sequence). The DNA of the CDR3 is TGTGCCAGCAGCCCGGGACTTAATGAAAAACTGTTTTTT. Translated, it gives CASSPGLNEKLFF.

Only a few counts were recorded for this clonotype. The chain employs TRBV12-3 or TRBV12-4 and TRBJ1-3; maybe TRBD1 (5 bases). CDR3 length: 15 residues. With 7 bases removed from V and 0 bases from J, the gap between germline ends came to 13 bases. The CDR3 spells CASTGGFFSGNTIYF. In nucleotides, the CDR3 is TGTGCCAGCACCGGGGGATTCTTCTCTGGAAACACCATATATTTT.

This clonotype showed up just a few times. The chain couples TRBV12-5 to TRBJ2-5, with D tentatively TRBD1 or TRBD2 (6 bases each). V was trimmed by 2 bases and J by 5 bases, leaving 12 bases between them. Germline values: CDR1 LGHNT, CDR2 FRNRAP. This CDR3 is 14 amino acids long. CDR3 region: CASGLSGAGETQYF. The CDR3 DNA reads TGTGCTAGTGGTTTGTCGGGGGCCGGGGAGACCCAGTACTTC.

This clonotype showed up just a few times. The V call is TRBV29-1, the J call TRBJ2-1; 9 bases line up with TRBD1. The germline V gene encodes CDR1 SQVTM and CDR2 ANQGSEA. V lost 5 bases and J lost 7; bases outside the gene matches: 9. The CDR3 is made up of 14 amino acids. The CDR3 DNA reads TGCAGCGTTTCTACAGGGGGCGAGATGAATGAGCAGTTCTTC. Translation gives CSVSTGGEMNEQFF.

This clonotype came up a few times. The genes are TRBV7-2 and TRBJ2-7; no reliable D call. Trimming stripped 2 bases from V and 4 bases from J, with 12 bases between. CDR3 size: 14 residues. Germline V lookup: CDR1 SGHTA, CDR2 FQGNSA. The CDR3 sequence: CASSLFGEAYEQYF. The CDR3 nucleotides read TGTGCCAGCAGCTTATTCGGTGAGGCGTACGAGCAGTACTTC.